These 31 T cell receptor beta chains were all obtained from the same sample, sequenced in a study of T cell responses to AZD1222 COVID-19 vaccine. Using immunoSEQ multiplex PCR, the repertoire was profiled, and TCRdb retains in-frame clones only, with some absent. The data show over 35,000 clones, with about 82% seen just once and roughly a fifth held by the top ten. The sequencing here drew on peripheral blood, taken 28 days after the second dose of the MenACWY control vaccine. The source is an adult who received the MenACWY meningococcal vaccine as a control.

This chain links TRBV9 with TRBJ1-1; perhaps TRBD1 as D (6 bases). This CDR3 has 13 residues. Trimming removed 3 bases from V and 4 bases from J, with 10 bases in between. CDR1 and CDR2 (germline): SGDLS, YYNGEE. The CDR3 bases are TGTGCCAGCAGCGGGGCGGGGGCCACTGAAGCTTTCTTT. It specifies CASSGAGATEAFF.

The rearrangement joins TRBV6-6 to TRBJ1-4; D may be TRBD1 (5 bases). Germline V lookup: CDR1 MNHNY, CDR2 SVGAGI (reference sequence). This CDR3 contains 15 residues. V lost 5 bases and J lost 0, with 10 bases in between. The CDR3 loop is CASSPPGATNEKLFF. DNA of the CDR3: TGTGCCAGCAGTCCCCCGGGGGCAACTAATGAAAAACTGTTTTTT.

This clone is medium-sized in the sample. The chain uses TRBV19 and TRBJ1-5; D not resolved. Trimming took 4 bases from V and 5 from J, leaving 12 bases between them. The CDR3 totals 14 residues. Germline-derived CDR1 and CDR2 are LNHDA and SQIVND (reference sequence). CDR3 DNA sequence: TGTGCCAGTAGTACCGAGACAACAGATCAGCCCCAGCATTTT. It codes for CASSTETTDQPQHF.

V is TRBV6-1 and J is TRBJ1-3; D unresolved. This CDR3 has 12 residues. The V gene's germline CDR1 is MNHNS and CDR2 SASEGT. Trimming stripped 2 bases from V and 4 bases from J, with 3 bases between. CDR3 protein: CASSEMGNTIYF. CDR3 DNA sequence: TGTGCCAGCAGTGAAATGGGAAACACCATATATTTT.

This rearrangement joins TRBV2 to TRBJ1-2, with D maybe TRBD1 (5 bases). The germline gives CDR1 SNHLY, CDR2 FYNNEI. V lost 7 bases and J 3 bases, leaving 18 bases between the germline ends. CDR3 length: 15 residues. CDR3 loop: CASNPLRGGDYGYTF. The CDR3 DNA is TGTGCCAGCAACCCTCTTCGGGGGGGAGACTATGGCTACACCTTC.

The chain combines TRBV7-7 with TRBJ2-5, with D possibly TRBD2 on 5 matching bases. The V and J ends lost 5 bases and 1 base respectively, with 8 bases between them. The CDR3 is made up of 13 amino acids. CDR1 SSHAT and CDR2 FNYEAQ come from the germline V gene (reference sequence). The CDR3 DNA sequence: TGTGCCAGCAGCCGGGATCTCCAAGAGACCCAGTACTTC. It codes for CASSRDLQETQYF.

V usage is TRBV3-1 (or the pseudogene TRBV3-2) and J usage is TRBJ1-2; 7 positions match TRBD1. The junction had 7 bases not matched to a gene; V was cut back by 6 bases and J by 0 bases. Germline lookup yields CDR1 LGHDT and CDR2 YNNKEL (reference sequence). The CDR3 contains 15 residues. The CDR3 is CASSPRQGANYGYTF. The CDR3 nucleotides are TGTGCCAGCAGTCCTCGACAGGGAGCTAACTATGGCTACACCTTC.

The rearrangement uses TRBV21-1 and TRBJ1-2; TRBD1, the table's D call, was not compared with the DNA. TRBV21-1 is a recognized pseudogene. The CDR3 sequence is 21 residues long. The CDR3: CASRLDRGPRPPSGARNGYTF. For the CDR3, the DNA is TGTGCCAGCAGGTTAGACAGGGGACCAAGGCCCCCCTCCGGGGCCCGGAATGGCTACACCTTC.

The chain employs TRBV28 and TRBJ2-2; 7 positions match TRBD1. V dropped 5 bases and J dropped 3; count of bases not matched to a gene: 6. The CDR3 runs to 15 residues. CDR1 is MDHEN, CDR2 SYDVKM, per germline. DNA for the CDR3: TGTGCCAGCAGTCCCCGGGACAGACACACCGGGGAGCTGTTTTTT. Translation: CASSPRDRHTGELFF. Supplemented by reference TRBV28 and TRBJ2-2, the full variable domain reads DVKVTQSSRYLVKRTGEKVFLECVQDMDHENMFWYRQDPGLGLRLIYFSYDVKMKEKGDIPEGYSVSREKKERFSLILESASTNQTSMYLCASSPRDRHTGELFFGEGSRLTVL.

The V call is TRBV9, the J call TRBJ2-5, with 7 bases aligning to TRBD1. Germline assignment: CDR1 SGDLS and CDR2 YYNGEE. Trimming removed 0 bases from V and 0 bases from J; junction bases left unmatched: 5. The CDR3 runs 16 residues. CDR3 in amino acids: CASSVAPGGNQETQYF. The CDR3 region has the DNA TGTGCCAGCAGCGTAGCCCCAGGGGGAAACCAAGAGACCCAGTACTTC. Combining the CDR3 with reference TRBV9 and TRBJ2-5 gives the whole variable domain DSGVTQTPKHLITATGQRVTLRCSPRSGDLSVYWYQQSLDQGLQFLIQYYNGEERAKGNILERFSAQQFPDLHSELNLSSLELGDSALYFCASSVAPGGNQETQYFGPGTRLLVL.

The chain carries TRBV11-2 and TRBJ2-7; TRBD2 is a possible D gene (5 bases). The CDR3 consists of 18 residues. The V gene's germline CDR1 is SGHAT and CDR2 FQNNGV. V was pared by 0 bases and J by 5 bases, with 23 bases between. The CDR3 DNA reads TGTGCCAGCAGCTTAGATGGGGAGCGAGTTCTGGTTGTCAACGAGCAGTACTTC. This encodes CASSLDGERVLVVNEQYF.

The chain joins TRBV5-1 to TRBJ1-2; D remains unclear. The CDR3 length is 14 residues. V was shortened by 4 bases and J by 8 bases, with 18 bases between the two germline ends. The germline V gene has CDR1 SGHRS and CDR2 YFSETQ. CDR3 nucleotide sequence: TGCGCCAGCAGCCCCTCGGCCGCACCGGAGGGCTACACCTTC. Protein: CASSPSAAPEGYTF.

V gene TRBV5-1 combines with J gene TRBJ2-1; 14 bases fit TRBD2. Looked up from germline, CDR1 is SGHRS and CDR2 is YFSETQ. Losses at the gene ends were 3 bases for V and 4 bases for J; bases not matched to a gene: 3. The CDR3 loop spans 16 amino acids. CDR3 loop: CASSSGTSGRYNEQFF. The CDR3 DNA sequence: TGCGCCAGCAGCTCGGGGACTAGCGGGAGATACAATGAGCAGTTCTTC. Full variable domain (rest looked up from reference TRBV5-1 and TRBJ2-1): KAGVTQTPRYLIKTRGQQVTLSCSPISGHRSVSWYQQTPGQGLQFLFEYFSETQRNKGNFPGRFSGRQFSNSRSEMNVSTLELGDSALYLCASSSGTSGRYNEQFFGPGTRLTVL.

CDR3: CASSPRTGVYTF. DNA of the CDR3: TGTGCCAGCAGCCCCCGGACAGGGGTTTATACCTTC. This chain connects TRBV7-9 to TRBJ1-2; 9 bases fit TRBD1. The V gene's germline CDR1 is SEHNR and CDR2 FQNEAQ (reference sequence). The CDR3 covers 12 residues. The V segment lost 5 bases and the J segment 14 bases; nucleotides outside the gene matches: 9.

The J gene is TRBJ2-7, the V gene TRBV28; 7 bases are a match to TRBD1. J gave up 1 base and V 7 bases, and 7 bases lay outside the gene matches. Germline CDR1 and CDR2: MDHEN and SYDVKM. The CDR3 is 14 amino acids. CDR3 amino acids: CASKSTGFSYEQYF. The DNA for the CDR3 is TGTGCCAGCAAATCGACAGGGTTTTCCTACGAGCAGTACTTC.

This chain joins TRBV30 and TRBJ1-2; tentatively, D is TRBD1 (6 bases). V dropped 3 bases and J dropped 7 bases, with 15 bases sitting between them. Germline assignment: CDR1 GTSNPN and CDR2 SVGIG (reference sequence). This CDR3 spans 13 amino acids. The CDR3: CAWSATGISGYTF. The CDR3 nucleotides read TGTGCCTGGAGCGCAACAGGGATTTCTGGCTACACCTTC.

This clone appeared a few times. The rearrangement links TRBV14 to TRBJ1-5; tentative D call: TRBD1 (5 bases). The CDR3 consists of 15 residues. Germline values: CDR1 SGHDN, CDR2 FVKESK. Trimming removed 4 bases at V and 3 bases at J, with 13 bases between. The CDR3 DNA sequence: TGTGCCAGCAGCCGAGGGGCCCCCAACAATCAGCCCCAGCATTTT. It codes for CASSRGAPNNQPQHF. The variable domain in full, completed from reference TRBV14 and TRBJ1-5, reads EAGVTQFPSHSVIEKGQTVTLRCDPISGHDNLYWYRRVMGKEIKFLLHFVKESKQDESGMPNNRFLAERTGGTYSTLKVQPAELEDSGVYFCASSRGAPNNQPQHFGDGTRLSIL.

The V and J genes are TRBV21-1 and TRBJ2-7; TRBD1, as called in the table, went unchecked against the DNA. TRBV21-1 counts as a pseudogene. CDR3 length equals 15 residues. CDR3 sequence: CASSKVEAGEHEQYF. The CDR3 DNA sequence: TGTGCCAGCAGCAAAGTCGAGGCAGGGGAACACGAGCAGTACTTC.

This chain uses TRBV6-4 with TRBJ2-6; D unclear. CDR3 length: 15 residues. CDR1 MRHNA and CDR2 SNTAGT come from the germline V gene. V gave up 2 bases and J gave up 0 bases, with 5 bases separating them. CDR3 residues: CASSDEASGANVLTF. The CDR3 nucleotides read TGTGCCAGCAGTGACGAGGCCTCTGGGGCCAACGTCCTGACTTTC.

The genes are TRBV19 and TRBJ1-1; D not resolved. The CDR3 spans 14 residues. Trimming cost V 7 bases and J 0 bases, with 12 bases left between them. Germline lookup yields CDR1 LNHDA and CDR2 SQIVND (reference sequence). Here the CDR3 reads CASTHSTMNTEAFF. In DNA form, the CDR3 reads TGTGCCAGTACGCACTCGACCATGAACACTGAAGCTTTCTTT.

This chain links TRBV12-3 or TRBV12-4 with TRBJ2-1; possibly TRBD1 for D (6 bases). This CDR3 is built from 11 residues. V was trimmed by 6 bases and J by 12 bases, leaving 12 bases between them. As DNA, the CDR3 is TGTGCCAGCAGCAAAACAGGGATGCAGTTCTTC. It translates to CASSKTGMQFF.

V and J are TRBV27 and TRBJ2-3; no clear D. Trimming shortened V by 3 bases and J by 4 bases, and 5 bases separated the two germline ends. The CDR3 runs to 12 residues. Germline CDR1 reads MNHEY; CDR2 reads SMNVEV (reference sequence). CDR3 sequence reads: CASSFGPDTQYF. The CDR3 region has the DNA TGTGCCAGCAGTTTTGGCCCAGATACGCAGTATTTT.

This chain connects TRBV2 to TRBJ1-5; a weak D match, TRBD1 (5 bases). Germline V gene sequence: CDR1 SNHLY, CDR2 FYNNEI. The CDR3 consists of 13 residues. V lost 6 bases and J lost 0, with 6 bases in between. CDR3 DNA: TGTGCCAGCAGCGACAGTAGCAATCAGCCCCAGCATTTT. Translation gives CASSDSSNQPQHF.

This chain links TRBV2 with TRBJ2-3; perhaps TRBD1 as D (6 bases). Between the trimmed V and J ends, which lost 7 bases and 4 bases, there was a span of 21 bases. This CDR3 is 16 amino acids long. Germline V gene sequence: CDR1 SNHLY, CDR2 FYNNEI. The CDR3 loop reads CASTIRGRGWADTQYF. The CDR3 region has the DNA TGTGCCAGCACTATAAGGGGCAGGGGTTGGGCAGATACGCAGTATTTT.

The chain couples TRBV5-8 to TRBJ2-1, with D perhaps TRBD1 (6 bases). V dropped 1 base and J dropped 8 bases, with 13 bases sitting between them. Germline lookup yields CDR1 SGHTS and CDR2 YDEGEE. CDR3 length equals 14 residues. The CDR3 nucleotides are TGTGCCAGCAGCTTGTATCTGGACAGCGATGAGCAGTTCTTC. Its translation: CASSLYLDSDEQFF.

The chain employs TRBV19 and TRBJ1-1; D may be TRBD1 (5 bases). The CDR3 totals 15 residues. Between the trimmed V and J ends, which lost 4 bases and 1 base, there was a span of 13 bases. From germline, CDR1 is LNHDA and CDR2 SQIVND (reference sequence). In DNA form, the CDR3 reads TGTGCCAGTAGTAAGGATTGGGGGGGGAACACTGAAGCTTTCTTT. The encoded protein is CASSKDWGGNTEAFF. The full variable domain, its missing parts supplied by reference TRBV19 and TRBJ1-1, is DGGITQSPKYLFRKEGQNVTLSCEQNLNHDAMYWYRQDPGQGLRLIYYSQIVNDFQKGDIAEGYSVSREKKESFPLTVTSAQKNPTAFYLCASSKDWGGNTEAFFGQGTRLTVV.

The J gene is TRBJ2-2, the V gene TRBV13; D remains ambiguous. The CDR3 spans 13 residues. Trimming removed 2 bases from V and 6 bases from J, with 7 bases in between. Germline CDR1 PRHDT, CDR2 FYEKMQ (reference sequence). The CDR3 region has the DNA TGTGCCAGCAGCTTAAAGGTGGCCGGGGAGCTGTTTTTT. This sequence encodes CASSLKVAGELFF.

The CDR3 protein is CASSWDVRANYGYTF. In nucleotides, the CDR3 is TGTGCCAGCAGCTGGGACGTAAGAGCTAACTATGGCTACACCTTC. This chain joins TRBV5-5 and TRBJ1-2, with D maybe TRBD1 (5 bases). CDR1 and CDR2 from the germline V gene are SGHKS and YYEKEE (reference sequence). CDR3 length: 15 residues. The V end was cut by 3 bases, the J end by 0 bases, with 12 bases between.

The chain has TRBV3-1 (or the pseudogene TRBV3-2) and TRBJ2-2; 7 bases agree with TRBD2. Germline CDR1 is LGHDT and CDR2 is YNNKEL (reference sequence). J gave up 1 base and V 3 bases, and 5 bases lay outside the gene matches. This CDR3 has 16 residues. In DNA form, the CDR3 reads TGTGCCAGCAGCCACCCGGGGAGGGGGAACACCGGGGAGCTGTTTTTT. Translation gives CASSHPGRGNTGELFF.

The V call is TRBV25-1, the J call TRBJ2-7; D is unresolved. The CDR3 runs to 11 residues. V was pared by 4 bases and J by 4 bases, with 5 bases between. Germline lookup yields CDR1 MGHDK and CDR2 SYGVNS. For the CDR3, the DNA is TGTGCCAGCAGTGGCACATACGAGCAGTACTTC. Protein sequence: CASSGTYEQYF.

This clone appeared a few times. The chain carries TRBV6-1 and TRBJ2-4; tentative D call: TRBD1 (5 bases). The CDR3 covers 15 residues. V gave up 2 bases and J gave up 1 base, with 9 bases separating them. Germline V gives CDR1 MNHNS, CDR2 SASEGT. Here the CDR3 reads CASSESWGAKNIQYF. CDR3 DNA sequence: TGTGCCAGCAGTGAATCATGGGGCGCCAAAAACATTCAGTACTTC.